This passage covers 30 T cell receptor beta chains from one sample sequenced in a study of blood T cell repertoires in COVID-19. This table comes from immunoSEQ multiplex PCR, and its TCRdb copy is limited to in-frame clones, with some not included. Here the sample spans roughly 400,000 clones, less than 95% being singletons. Sequencing input: PBMCs or T cells enriched from blood (not recorded which). The receptors stem from a man between 18 and 29 years old who had recovered from COVID-19.

The chain is built from TRBV27 and TRBJ1-4; TRBD1 might be the D (5 bases). V shed 3 bases and J shed 8 bases, with 13 bases lying between them. CDR1 and CDR2 from the germline V gene are MNHEY and SMNVEV (reference sequence). This CDR3 contains 14 residues. This chain's CDR3 is CASSLERGREKLFF. The CDR3 DNA is TGTGCCAGCAGTTTGGAAAGGGGAAGGGAAAAACTGTTTTTT.

This clone showed up just once. The chain has TRBV30 and TRBJ2-3, with D possibly matching TRBD1 (6 bases). Trimming shortened V by 4 bases and J by 3 bases, and 17 bases separated the two germline ends. Germline V gives CDR1 GTSNPN, CDR2 SVGIG (reference sequence). This CDR3 region has 15 residues. Here the CDR3 reads CAWNRQVLSTDTQYF. For the CDR3, the DNA is TGTGCCTGGAATAGACAGGTCTTGAGTACAGATACGCAGTATTTT.

Remarks on this clone: The same CDR3 arises from other DNA sequences in this sample as well. The chain has TRBV29-1 and TRBJ1-1; D uncertain. The germline V and J ends were trimmed by 4 bases and 3 bases, with 6 bases remaining between them. Germline-derived CDR1 and CDR2 are SQVTM and ANQGSEA. The CDR3 has 11 amino acids. CDR3 DNA: TGCAGCGTTGTACGGGACACTGAAGCTTTCTTT. Translated, it gives CSVVRDTEAFF.

The chain recombines TRBV7-9 with TRBJ1-4; possibly TRBD1 for D (6 bases). The CDR3 totals 16 residues. The germline V gene has CDR1 SEHNR and CDR2 FQNEAQ (reference sequence). The V end was cut by 5 bases, the J end by 2 bases, with 15 bases between. CDR3 region: CASSPQQGVTNEKLFF. CDR3 DNA sequence: TGTGCCAGCAGCCCCCAACAGGGTGTCACTAATGAAAAACTGTTTTTT.

In the case of this clone: Other DNA sequences within the sample encode an identical CDR3. V is TRBV2 and J is TRBJ1-1; D is possibly TRBD1 (6 bases). Germline V gene lookup returns CDR1 SNHLY and CDR2 FYNNEI. The germline V and J ends were trimmed by 1 base and 4 bases, with 10 bases remaining between them. The CDR3 is 14 residues long. CDR3 coding DNA: TGTGCCAGCAGTGAAGTGGGGGCGGGCACTGAAGCTTTCTTT. Translating it yields CASSEVGAGTEAFF.

There are a few counts of this clone. This chain links TRBV2 with TRBJ1-2; 7 bases are a match to TRBD1. This CDR3 contains 13 residues. Trimming removed 3 bases from V and 5 bases from J; junction bases left unmatched: 3. Germline loops: CDR1 SNHLY, CDR2 FYNNEI. This CDR3 is CASSETGIYGYTF. In DNA, the CDR3 is TGTGCCAGCAGTGAGACAGGGATATATGGCTACACCTTC.

The gene calls are TRBV2 and TRBJ1-5; possible D gene TRBD1, 6 bases. V was clipped by 8 bases and J by 1 base, with 15 bases between them. The CDR3 runs to 15 residues. Germline-derived CDR1 and CDR2 are SNHLY and FYNNEI. CDR3 in amino acids: CASAPGDRSNQPQHF. CDR3 coding DNA: TGTGCCAGCGCCCCAGGGGATAGAAGCAATCAGCCCCAGCATTTT. Combining the CDR3 with reference TRBV2 and TRBJ1-5 gives the whole variable domain EPEVTQTPSHQVTQMGQEVILRCVPISNHLYFYWYRQILGQKVEFLVSFYNNEISEKSEIFDDQFSVERPDGSNFTLKIRSTKLEDSAMYFCASAPGDRSNQPQHFGDGTRLSIL.

V usage is TRBV27 and J usage is TRBJ1-5; 8 bases match TRBD1. The junction had 6 bases not matched to a gene; V was cut back by 7 bases and J by 7 bases. CDR1 and CDR2 (germline): MNHEY, SMNVEV (reference sequence). CDR3 length: 13 residues. The CDR3 sequence: CASTTGGKQPQHF. The DNA of the CDR3 is TGTGCCAGCACCACAGGGGGAAAGCAGCCCCAGCATTTT.

The genes are TRBV27 and TRBJ1-5, with no clear D. CDR1 and CDR2 (germline): MNHEY, SMNVEV (reference sequence). Trimming took off 2 bases at V and 0 bases at J, with 14 bases between the two ends. The CDR3 has 17 residues. CDR3 in amino acids: CASSLTSFWASNQPQHF. The CDR3 DNA follows: TGTGCCAGCAGTTTAACGAGTTTCTGGGCTAGCAATCAGCCCCAGCATTTT.

V is TRBV19 and J is TRBJ1-5; tentatively, D is TRBD1 (5 bases). Germline V CDR1 and CDR2: LNHDA, SQIVND (reference sequence). V gave up 6 bases and J gave up 2 bases, with 11 bases separating them. The CDR3 is 14 residues long. CDR3 in amino acids: CASSHQQGNQPQHF. In nucleotides, the CDR3 is TGTGCCAGTAGCCACCAACAGGGCAATCAGCCCCAGCATTTT.

The V and J genes are TRBV18 and TRBJ1-4; D is perhaps TRBD1 (5 bases). Per the germline V gene, CDR1 is KGHSH and CDR2 is LQKENI. The V gene lost 4 bases and the J gene lost 0 bases, with 6 bases spanning the gap. The CDR3 extends over 14 amino acids. This CDR3 reads CASSRGATNEKLFF. Written as DNA, the CDR3 is TGTGCCAGCTCACGGGGCGCAACTAATGAAAAACTGTTTTTT.

About this clone: At the DNA level, this CDR3 is encoded by other sequences in the same sample as well. The V and J genes are TRBV28 and TRBJ1-5; D gene unclear. CDR1 and CDR2 from the germline V gene are MDHEN and SYDVKM. The CDR3 spans 12 residues. The ends were cut back, 1 base at V and 4 bases at J, with 2 bases in the middle. The CDR3 spells CASSLLNQPQHF. DNA of the CDR3: TGTGCCAGCAGTTTATTAAATCAGCCCCAGCATTTT.

The chain links TRBV3-1 (or the pseudogene TRBV3-2) to TRBJ2-3; 11 bases are a match to TRBD2. Germline values: CDR1 LGHDT, CDR2 YNNKEL (reference sequence). This CDR3 is built from 17 residues. The V segment lost 2 bases and the J segment 0 bases; nucleotides outside the gene matches: 4. The CDR3 DNA follows: TGTGCCAGCAGCCAACGGGGACTAGCGGATAGCACAGATACGCAGTATTTT. Protein product: CASSQRGLADSTDTQYF.

This clone was detected once. The genes are TRBV11-2 and TRBJ1-6, with 7 bases identical to TRBD1. The germline V gene encodes CDR1 SGHAT and CDR2 FQNNGV. CDR3 length: 15 residues. The V segment lost 5 bases and the J segment 11 bases; nucleotides outside the gene matches: 12. This chain's CDR3 is CASSPSWDRAAPLHF. As DNA, the CDR3 is TGTGCCAGCAGCCCATCCTGGGACAGAGCGGCACCCCTCCACTTT.

This chain uses TRBV28 with TRBJ2-2; TRBD1 might be the D (5 bases). The CDR3 runs to 14 residues. The ends were cut back, 10 bases at V and 1 base at J, with 13 bases in the middle. Germline V gene lookup returns CDR1 MDHEN and CDR2 SYDVKM. The CDR3 coding sequence is TGTGCCACCACCAACCAGGGGAACACCGGGGAGCTGTTTTTT. Its translation is CATTNQGNTGELFF.

Only one count was recorded for this clone. The chain employs TRBV19 and TRBJ2-1; 15 bases align to TRBD2. Germline lookup yields CDR1 LNHDA and CDR2 SQIVND (reference sequence). Trimming took 5 bases from V and 7 from J; bases not matched to a gene: 6. The CDR3 is 16 residues long. The CDR3 loop is CASSPRTSGRGNEQFF. The CDR3 DNA reads as TGTGCCAGTAGTCCTAGGACTAGCGGGAGGGGTAATGAGCAGTTCTTC.

This chain joins TRBV28 and TRBJ1-1; D remains unclear. This CDR3 spans 17 amino acids. V lost 4 bases to trimming and J lost 1 base, with 19 bases between them. Germline assignment: CDR1 MDHEN and CDR2 SYDVKM. Written as DNA, the CDR3 is TGTGCCAGCAGTTCACTCACGTGGGCCCTGGGGAACACTGAAGCTTTCTTT. Translated: CASSSLTWALGNTEAFF.

This sequence joins TRBV7-2 and TRBJ2-5; 10 bases are shared with TRBD2. CDR3 size: 16 residues. Trimming took 2 bases from V and 5 from J; bases not matched to a gene: 8. Germline-derived CDR1 and CDR2 are SGHTA and FQGNSA. The DNA of the CDR3 is TGTGCCAGCAGCTTAAGCCTAGCGGGAGCCCCCGAGACCCAGTACTTC. Translating gives CASSLSLAGAPETQYF.

The chain recombines TRBV4-1 with TRBJ1-4; tentative D call: TRBD1 (5 bases). The CDR3 runs to 16 residues. V was trimmed by 0 bases and J by 7 bases, leaving 15 bases between them. Germline CDR1 reads MGHRA; CDR2 reads YSYEKL. This CDR3 reads CASSQDYPGGSEKLFF. CDR3 bases: TGCGCCAGCAGCCAAGATTACCCCGGGGGGAGTGAAAAACTGTTTTTT.

The V call is TRBV5-1, the J call TRBJ2-1; the match to TRBD2 covers 11 bases. Unmatched junction bases numbered 14, after V lost 3 bases and J lost 0 bases. CDR1 SGHRS and CDR2 YFSETQ come from the germline V gene. The CDR3 covers 20 residues. The CDR3 DNA reads TGCGCCAGCAGCTCCCCAGGGGGACTAGCGGAACCTAGCTCCTACAATGAGCAGTTCTTC. Translation gives CASSSPGGLAEPSSYNEQFF.

Comments on this clone: Distinct nucleotide sequences in the sample also encode this CDR3. The rearrangement uses TRBV3-1 (or the pseudogene TRBV3-2) and TRBJ2-5, with D unresolved. V was cut by 4 bases and J by 1 base, with 4 bases left in between. The CDR3 consists of 12 residues. Looked up from germline, CDR1 is LGHDT and CDR2 is YNNKEL (reference sequence). CDR3 protein: CASSPIQETQYF. The CDR3 DNA follows: TGTGCCAGCAGCCCAATCCAAGAGACCCAGTACTTC.

The rearrangement joins TRBV15 to TRBJ1-5; possible D gene TRBD1, 6 bases. V dropped 4 bases and J dropped 0 bases, with 10 bases sitting between them. This CDR3 spans 15 amino acids. The germline gives CDR1 LNHNV, CDR2 YYDKDF (reference sequence). The CDR3: CATSTGENSNQPQHF. The CDR3 DNA follows: TGTGCCACCAGCACAGGGGAGAATAGCAATCAGCCCCAGCATTTT.

The rearrangement uses TRBV27 and TRBJ1-2, with 11 bases fitting TRBD1. This CDR3 has 17 residues. V was pared by 4 bases and J by 2 bases, with 9 bases of the junction left unmatched. Looked up from germline, CDR1 is MNHEY and CDR2 is SMNVEV (reference sequence). CDR3 DNA sequence: TGTGCCAGCAGTTCTATACGGACAGGGGGCAGGAACTATGGCTACACCTTC. Amino acid sequence: CASSSIRTGGRNYGYTF.

The V gene is TRBV10-1, the J gene TRBJ2-2, with TRBD2 matching over 9 bases. Germline values: CDR1 WNHNN, CDR2 SYGVQD (reference sequence). This CDR3 has 15 amino acids. Trimming cost V 8 bases and J 0 bases; bases outside gene matches: 4. This CDR3 is CASEAGGTNTGELFF. Here the CDR3 DNA reads TGCGCCAGCGAAGCGGGAGGAACGAACACCGGGGAGCTGTTTTTT.

V is TRBV27 and J is TRBJ2-7, with D possibly TRBD1 on 6 matching bases. Germline loops: CDR1 MNHEY, CDR2 SMNVEV (reference sequence). The ends were cut back, 2 bases at V and 2 bases at J, with 13 bases in the middle. This CDR3 is built from 15 residues. The CDR3 coding sequence is TGTGCCAGCAGTTTAAGGTGGACAGCCCCCTACGAGCAGTACTTC. Translated: CASSLRWTAPYEQYF.

The rearrangement uses TRBV5-1 and TRBJ2-1, with a weak D call TRBD2 (6 bases). CDR1 and CDR2 (germline): SGHRS, YFSETQ. This CDR3 contains 13 residues. Deletions cut 7 bases from V and 6 bases from J, with 14 bases between. As DNA, the CDR3 is TGCGCCAGCGGTACCGCGGGAAGCAATGAGCAGTTCTTC. This codes for CASGTAGSNEQFF.

This clone was picked up one time. The chain has TRBV6-5 and TRBJ2-3, with 7 bases aligning to TRBD1. The CDR3 loop spans 14 amino acids. The V gene's germline CDR1 is MNHEY and CDR2 SVGAGI. The ends lost 6 bases at V and 6 bases at J; junction bases unmatched: 9. This CDR3 is CASRGQANGDTQYF. CDR3 DNA: TGTGCCAGCAGAGGACAGGCCAACGGGGATACGCAGTATTTT.

The chain links TRBV4-2 to TRBJ1-5; 7 bases are a match to TRBD1. The CDR3 totals 16 residues. Germline CDR1 is LGHNA and CDR2 is YNFKEQ. V shed 0 bases and J 0 bases; nucleotides not matched to a gene: 2. The CDR3 coding sequence is TGTGCCAGCAGCCAAGAAGGACAGGATAGCAATCAGCCCCAGCATTTT. This encodes CASSQEGQDSNQPQHF.

The genes are TRBV10-3 and TRBJ1-3, with TRBD1 matching 8 bases. This CDR3 spans 16 amino acids. CDR1 is ENHRY and CDR2 is SYGVKD in the germline V gene. After removal of 4 bases from V and 2 bases from J, the junction contained 7 bases not matched to a gene. CDR3 residues: CAISAGQGGPGNTIYF. Written as DNA, the CDR3 is TGTGCCATCAGTGCAGGACAGGGTGGTCCTGGAAACACCATATATTTT.

V gene TRBV9 combines with J gene TRBJ2-7, with D uncertain. CDR3 length: 12 amino acids. Germline V gene data show CDR1 as SGDLS and CDR2 as YYNGEE. Trimming stripped 3 bases from V and 6 bases from J, with 10 bases between. The CDR3 region is CASSANSLEQYF. The CDR3 DNA follows: TGTGCCAGCAGCGCGAACAGTCTCGAGCAGTACTTC.